This TCR beta chain was documented in a study of vaccination and CD4 T cells after COVID-19. Study overall: Convalescent cases consisted of six males and four females, of whom two were Hispanic.

The Oncomine TCR Beta short-read assay was what sequenced the DNA obtained from cultured CD4+ T cells. Investigators isolated genomic DNA from cultured CD4+ T cells. TCRdb reprocessed the PCR reads via MiXCR and lists one record per CDR3 protein. The table includes around 4,500 distinct CDR3 sequences, around 48% detected once. Germline trimming cut 4 bases from V and 5 bases from J; bases unmatched to any gene: 10. CDR3 length: 15 residues. Germline V gene sequence: CDR1 MNHEY, CDR2 SVGAGI. This clonotype has just a few counts. The antigen remains undetermined. The treatment was: roughly nine-day PBMC culture with coronavirus spike peptide pools or control peptides (ViraFEST assay).

Sequencing was carried out using CD4+ T cells from blood, cultured in vitro. The receptor's source is a human donor who had recovered from COVID-19. The chain carries TRBV6-5 and TRBJ1-2, with 7 bases aligning to TRBD1. CDR3 residues: CASSSTTGPYYGYTF. CDR3 DNA sequence: TGTGCCAGCAGTTCCACGACAGGGCCCTATTATGGCTACACCTTC.